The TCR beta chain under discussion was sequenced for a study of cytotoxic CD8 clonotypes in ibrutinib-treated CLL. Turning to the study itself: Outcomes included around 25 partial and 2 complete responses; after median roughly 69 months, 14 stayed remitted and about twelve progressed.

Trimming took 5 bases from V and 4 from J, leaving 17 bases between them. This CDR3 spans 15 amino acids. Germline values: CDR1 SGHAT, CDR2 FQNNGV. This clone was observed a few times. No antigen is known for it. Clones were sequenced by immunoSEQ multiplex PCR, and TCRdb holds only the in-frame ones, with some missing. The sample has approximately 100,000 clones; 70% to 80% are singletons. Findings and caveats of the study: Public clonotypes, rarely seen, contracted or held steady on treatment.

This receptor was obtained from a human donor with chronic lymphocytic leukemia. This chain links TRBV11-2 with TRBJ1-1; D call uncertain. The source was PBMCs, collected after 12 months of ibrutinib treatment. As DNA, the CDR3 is TGTGCCAGCAGCCCAAACTCCCTCGGAAGCACTGAAGCTTTCTTT. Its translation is CASSPNSLGSTEAFF.